This entry concerns a single T cell receptor (beta chain). Its antigen is undetermined. The CDR3 loop spans 13 amino acids. V was clipped by 3 bases and J by 3 bases; unmatched bases: 0. This entry belongs to a study of glioma-infiltrating T cells. Amplification of TCR alpha and beta CDR3 regions from RNA used iRepertoire nested multiplex PCR. TCRdb analysed the multiplex PCR reads with MiXCR anew, one entry per CDR3 protein. The profile shows some 160,000 distinct CDR3 sequences, around 45% of them singletons. The study, taken as a whole, reports: Tissue-blood divergence was below expectation in non-neoplastic patients, above in gliomas. Very few CDR3 sequences were shared between tissue and blood.

The sequence was obtained from a human donor with low-grade glioma or glioblastoma, undergoing nonglioma brain surgery, or in good health (not recorded which). Material: glioma tissue, nonneoplastic brain tissue, or PBMCs (not recorded which). The V call is TRBV12-3 or TRBV12-4, the J call TRBJ2-5, with TRBD2 matching over 8 bases. Here the CDR3 DNA reads TGTGCCAGCAGTTTCGGGGGGGAAGAGACCCAGTACTTC. The encoded protein is CASSFGGEETQYF.